Listed here are 21 T cell receptor beta chains from one sample, sequenced in a study of shared clonotypes between healthy human individuals. Sequenced by immunoSEQ multiplex PCR; TCRdb stores in-frame clones only, minus some. In the table there are 600,000 to 750,000 clones, about 78% of which are singletons. The sequenced material came from memory CD4+ T cells sorted from blood. Subset in this sample: CD45RA-negative fraction. These receptors came from a woman aged 30 to 39 in good health.

This chain joins TRBV4-1 and TRBJ2-5; D is perhaps TRBD1 or TRBD2 (5 bases each). The ends were cut back, 4 bases at V and 1 base at J, with 13 bases in the middle. The CDR3 totals 15 residues. Germline V gene lookup returns CDR1 MGHRA and CDR2 YSYEKL. The CDR3 here is CASSRGVSPQETQYF. In nucleotides, the CDR3 is TGCGCCAGCAGCCGAGGGGTCAGCCCCCAAGAGACCCAGTACTTC.

The rearrangement joins TRBV4-1 to TRBJ2-6; a possible D gene is TRBD1 (5 bases). The CDR3 spans 19 residues. The ends were cut back, 1 base at V and 0 bases at J, with 16 bases in the middle. The germline V gene encodes CDR1 MGHRA and CDR2 YSYEKL. CDR3 DNA sequence: TGCGCCAGCAGCCAAGGGCCACAGGTGTACCACTCTGGGGCCAACGTCCTGACTTTC. It translates to CASSQGPQVYHSGANVLTF.

The chain joins TRBV7-2 to TRBJ2-1; 14 bases are shared with TRBD2. V was clipped by 4 bases and J by 6 bases; unmatched bases: 14. This CDR3 region has 19 residues. Germline values: CDR1 SGHTA, CDR2 FQGNSA. CDR3 in amino acids: CASSSLVLLTSGRANEQFF. CDR3 coding DNA: TGTGCCAGCAGCTCCCTAGTCCTTCTGACTAGCGGGAGGGCCAATGAGCAGTTCTTC.

CDR3 sequence reads: CSVSGQTYEQYF. DNA of the CDR3: TGCAGCGTGAGCGGCCAGACCTACGAGCAGTACTTC. The chain combines TRBV29-1 with TRBJ2-7, with a tentative D call TRBD2 (5 bases). Germline V gene sequence: CDR1 SQVTM, CDR2 ANQGSEA. V shed 6 bases and J shed 2 bases, with 11 bases lying between them. The CDR3 is 12 amino acids.

The chain joins TRBV18 to TRBJ2-1; 7 nucleotides line up with TRBD2. The V and J ends lost 3 bases and 8 bases, in that order; junction bases with no gene match: 10. This CDR3 is 15 amino acids long. The germline V gene has CDR1 KGHSH and CDR2 LQKENI. The DNA of the CDR3 is TGTGCCAGCTCACCTAAGATCCAGGGAGGGGATGAGCAGTTCTTC. Translated, it gives CASSPKIQGGDEQFF.

This clone has only a few counts. The rearrangement joins TRBV6-5 to TRBJ2-7, with D possibly TRBD1 on 6 matching bases. Germline CDR1 and CDR2: MNHEY and SVGAGI. The ends were cut back, 8 bases at V and 2 bases at J, with 16 bases in the middle. This CDR3 has 14 residues. In DNA, the CDR3 is TGTGCCAGCCTCTTCCGGGACATTCCCTACGAGCAGTACTTC. Its protein is CASLFRDIPYEQYF.

This clone was detected a few times. The chain has TRBV5-1 and TRBJ2-7; D might be TRBD2 (6 bases). The CDR3 is 15 amino acids. From germline, CDR1 is SGHRS and CDR2 YFSETQ. The V end was cut by 0 bases, the J end by 2 bases, with 12 bases between. The CDR3: CASSLALANPYEQYF. CDR3 DNA sequence: TGCGCCAGCAGCTTGGCCCTAGCGAACCCCTACGAGCAGTACTTC.

This clone was picked up a small number of times. The V call is TRBV5-1, the J call TRBJ2-7, with D hard to call. Germline loops: CDR1 SGHRS, CDR2 YFSETQ. The V gene lost 0 bases and the J gene lost 0 bases, with 13 bases spanning the gap. This CDR3 has 16 amino acids. This chain's CDR3 is CASSLAERLSSYEQYF. The CDR3 DNA is TGCGCCAGCAGCTTGGCCGAACGGCTTAGCTCCTACGAGCAGTACTTC.

CDR3 residues: CSVEAPGKRGSYNEQFF. Written as DNA, the CDR3 is TGCAGCGTTGAAGCCCCGGGGAAGCGGGGCTCCTACAATGAGCAGTTCTTC. The rearrangement links TRBV29-1 to TRBJ2-1, with 7 bases matching TRBD2. The germline V gene has CDR1 SQVTM and CDR2 ANQGSEA. V shed 1 base, J shed 0 bases, and the junction held 9 bases outside the gene matches. This CDR3 region has 17 residues.

This chain links TRBV18 with TRBJ2-7; D might be TRBD2 (6 bases). This CDR3 contains 15 residues. CDR1 KGHSH and CDR2 LQKENI come from the germline V gene. V was cut by 3 bases and J by 7 bases, with 19 bases left in between. CDR3 sequence reads: CASSPTRERTREQYF. In DNA form, the CDR3 reads TGTGCCAGCTCACCGACGCGGGAACGAACTAGGGAGCAGTACTTC. The full variable domain, rest sourced from reference TRBV18 and TRBJ2-7, is NAGVMQNPRHLVRRRGQEARLRCSPMKGHSHVYWYRQLPEEGLKFMVYLQKENIIDESGMPKERFSAEFPKEGPSILRIQQVVRGDSAAYFCASSPTRERTREQYFGPGTRLTVT.

The gene calls are TRBV11-2 and TRBJ1-3, with a possible D match to TRBD1 (5 bases). Germline CDR1 is SGHAT and CDR2 is FQNNGV. The V end was cut by 5 bases, the J end by 0 bases, with 14 bases between. CDR3 size: 16 residues. The CDR3 nucleotides read TGTGCCAGCAGCCCTTGGACACTTAGCTCTGGAAACACCATATATTTT. Translating it yields CASSPWTLSSGNTIYF.

The table lists this clone with a count of one. The chain uses TRBV10-3 and TRBJ1-5; no reliable D call. CDR1 is ENHRY, CDR2 SYGVKD, per germline. V lost 2 bases and J 5 bases, leaving 7 bases between the germline ends. The CDR3 extends over 13 amino acids. CDR3 DNA: TGTGCCATCAGTGAGCAGGTTGATCAGCCCCAGCATTTT. Translated, it gives CAISEQVDQPQHF.

This clone was detected only once. The V gene is TRBV19, the J gene TRBJ1-2; D is possibly TRBD1 (5 bases). The CDR3 is made up of 14 amino acids. With 6 bases removed from V and 0 bases from J, the gap between germline ends came to 11 bases. The germline V gene has CDR1 LNHDA and CDR2 SQIVND (reference sequence). The CDR3 loop reads CASREQGPNYGYTF. The CDR3 DNA follows: TGTGCCAGTAGAGAGCAGGGACCTAACTATGGCTACACCTTC.

The chain combines TRBV28 with TRBJ2-2; 10 nucleotides agree with TRBD1. V dropped 8 bases and J dropped 6; count of bases not matched to a gene: 12. The V gene's germline CDR1 is MDHEN and CDR2 SYDVKM. This CDR3 region has 16 residues. In DNA form, the CDR3 reads TGTGCCAGCCAGCGTCCGGGACAGGGGATCGCCGGGGAGCTGTTTTTT. It specifies CASQRPGQGIAGELFF.

The chain combines TRBV12-5 with TRBJ1-1; perhaps TRBD1 as D (5 bases). Trimming cost V 0 bases and J 2 bases, with 13 bases left between them. Germline CDR1 LGHNT, CDR2 FRNRAP. The length of the CDR3 is 16 residues. The CDR3 DNA reads TGTGCTAGTGGTTTGGTATTGGGAGGGGACAACACTGAAGCTTTCTTT. Its translation: CASGLVLGGDNTEAFF.

The chain carries TRBV19 and TRBJ2-7, with a tentative D call TRBD2 (6 bases). The CDR3 totals 16 residues. With 1 base removed from V and 0 bases from J, the gap between germline ends came to 13 bases. CDR1 and CDR2 from the germline V gene are LNHDA and SQIVND (reference sequence). CDR3 sequence: CASSIASGSSSYEQYF. CDR3 sequence (DNA): TGTGCCAGTAGTATAGCAAGCGGGTCCAGCTCCTACGAGCAGTACTTC.

The chain recombines TRBV7-8 with TRBJ2-2; a weak D match, TRBD1 (6 bases). The CDR3 length is 13 residues. In germline, CDR1 is SGHVS, CDR2 FQNEAQ. The germline V and J ends were trimmed by 6 bases and 7 bases, with 12 bases remaining between them. This CDR3 reads CASREQGDGELFF. The CDR3 DNA is TGTGCCAGCAGAGAACAGGGAGACGGGGAGCTGTTTTTT.

This clone appeared once. This rearrangement joins TRBV10-3 to TRBJ2-1, with D hard to call. CDR3 length: 15 residues. Germline V lookup: CDR1 ENHRY, CDR2 SYGVKD. The V end lost 2 bases, the J end lost 6 bases, and 14 bases lay between the germline ends. In nucleotides, the CDR3 is TGTGCCATCAGTGAGCAGGCCTCAGTGCGCAATGAGCAGTTCTTC. Protein sequence: CAISEQASVRNEQFF.

The chain has TRBV19 and TRBJ1-1, with D possibly TRBD1 on 5 matching bases. CDR3 size: 17 residues. V lost 3 bases and J 0 bases, leaving 17 bases between the germline ends. Germline V gene data show CDR1 as LNHDA and CDR2 as SQIVND (reference sequence). CDR3 sequence: CASSILTGTSLNTEAFF. In nucleotides, the CDR3 is TGTGCCAGTAGTATTCTCACCGGGACCTCTTTGAACACTGAAGCTTTCTTT.

The V gene is TRBV7-2, the J gene TRBJ2-1; D tentatively fits TRBD1 or TRBD2 (5 bases each). V was clipped by 5 bases and J by 5 bases, with 13 bases between them. The CDR3 extends over 14 amino acids. Germline V gene data show CDR1 as SGHTA and CDR2 as FQGNSA. The CDR3 is CASSPGRRNNEQFF. The CDR3 nucleotides read TGTGCCAGCAGCCCGGGGCGGCGCAACAATGAGCAGTTCTTC.

The chain couples TRBV7-9 to TRBJ2-2; TRBD1 matches at 7 bases. J gave up 0 bases and V 4 bases, and 14 bases lay outside the gene matches. From germline, CDR1 is SEHNR and CDR2 FQNEAQ (reference sequence). This CDR3 is 19 amino acids long. The CDR3 region is CASSWPGQRSRSNTGELFF. In nucleotides, the CDR3 is TGTGCCAGCAGCTGGCCGGGACAGAGAAGCCGATCGAACACCGGGGAGCTGTTTTTT. Together with reference TRBV7-9 and TRBJ2-2, the CDR3 gives the full variable domain: DTGVSQNPRHKITKRGQNVTFRCDPISEHNRLYWYRQTLGQGPEFLTYFQNEAQLEKSRLLSDRFSAERPKGSFSTLEIQRTEQGDSAMYLCASSWPGQRSRSNTGELFFGEGSRLTVL.